The T cell receptor beta chain under discussion was sequenced for a study of graft-versus-host responses after intestinal transplantation. Study summary: Recipients were all induced with anti-thymocyte globulin, then given tacrolimus and steroids for about three years. Whole-study findings and limits: GvH clones appeared in recipient marrow, some first in ileum or blood. Allografts of one patient group, those with graft-donor T cell macrochimerism, had high graft-versus-host to host-versus-graft clonal ratios.

TCRdb keeps only in-frame clones here, not all; method: immunoSEQ multiplex PCR. Of some 90,000 clones listed, 85% to 95% are singletons. CDR3 length: 16 residues. The junction had 11 bases not matched to a gene; V was cut back by 5 bases and J by 2 bases. Germline-derived CDR1 and CDR2 are SGHRS and YFSETQ. About this clone: Its cognate antigen is unknown.

The TCR comes from a human donor who received an intestinal transplant. This chain links TRBV5-1 with TRBJ2-5, with 8 positions matching TRBD1. This material consisted of unstimulated CD8+ T cells sorted from spleen or lymph node cells, taken before intestinal transplant. The CDR3 nucleotides are TGCGCCAGCAGGCGAACCGGGACAGGCAATCAAGAGACCCAGTACTTC. Translating it yields CASRRTGTGNQETQYF.